Described below is a single T cell receptor (beta chain) sequence and its context. The entry originates in a study of patients and donors after allogeneic stem cell transplantation. TCRdb reanalysed the RT-PCR reads using MiXCR and keeps one entry per CDR3 protein. In the table there are 20,000 or so distinct CDR3 sequences, 4.5% to 6% of which are singletons. Looked up from germline, CDR1 is DFQATT and CDR2 is SNEGSKA (reference sequence). After removal of 4 bases from V and 7 bases from J, the junction contained 5 bases not matched to a gene. The CDR3 consists of 12 residues. The source material was blood, either unsorted or a sorted T cell fraction (not recorded which). This TCR came from a human donor who was either an allogeneic HSCT recipient or a stem cell or donor lymphocyte infusion donor (not recorded which). It is not recorded whose cells these are; they may come from a transplant donor. V is TRBV20-1 and J is TRBJ1-1, with 8 bases that match TRBD1. The DNA for the CDR3 is TGCAGTGCTAACAGGGGGGAGATTGAAGCTTTCTTT. Translation gives CSANRGEIEAFF.